These T cell receptor beta chains were read from a single sample in a study of T cell responses to AZD1222 COVID-19 vaccine. Produced via immunoSEQ multiplex PCR; TCRdb's table is partial and in-frame only. The sample consists of more than 90,000 clones, around 89% of them appearing once. The specimen comprised peripheral blood, sampled 28 days after the second AZD1222 dose. These receptor sequences come from an adult who received the AZD1222 COVID-19 vaccine. Each CDR3 is given with its conserved first and last residue. D genes are given only for firm matches. A row's size may be missing; if present it is once, few, many or a size class.

CDR3aa: CASKVDRGRDEQYF
CDR3nt: TGTGCCAGCAAGGTGGACAGGGGGCGCGACGAGCAGTACTTC
d_gene: TRBD1
abundance: .
v_gene: TRBV2
j_gene: TRBJ2-7

CDR3aa: CASSYPGVIQPQHF
CDR3nt: TGTGCCAGCAGTTACCCGGGGGTGATTCAGCCCCAGCATTTT
d_gene: .
abundance: few
v_gene: TRBV6-6
j_gene: TRBJ1-5

CDR3aa: CASSPGTGEPLHF
CDR3nt: TGTGCCAGCAGTCCAGGGACAGGAGAACCCCTCCACTTT
d_gene: TRBD1
abundance: .
v_gene: TRBV28
j_gene: TRBJ1-6

CDR3aa: CSAVLGITIYF
CDR3nt: TGCAGCGCCGTTCTCGGGATCACCATATATTTT
d_gene: .
abundance: .
v_gene: TRBV29-1
j_gene: TRBJ1-3

CDR3aa: CASSLWDPSGNTIYF
CDR3nt: TGTGCCAGCAGCCTCTGGGACCCCTCTGGAAACACCATATATTTT
d_gene: .
abundance: .
v_gene: TRBV11-3
j_gene: TRBJ1-3

CDR3aa: CSATDRGNYGYTF
CDR3nt: TGCAGCGCAACGGACAGGGGCAACTATGGCTACACCTTC
d_gene: TRBD1
abundance: .
v_gene: TRBV29-1
j_gene: TRBJ1-2

CDR3aa: CASSYGPFQGTYEQYF
CDR3nt: TGTGCCAGCAGTTACGGACCTTTTCAGGGGACCTACGAGCAGTACTTC
d_gene: .
abundance: .
v_gene: TRBV6-2/TRBV6-3
j_gene: TRBJ2-7

CDR3aa: CASSPDSFSPDTQYF
CDR3nt: TGTGCCAGCAGCCCGGACAGTTTTAGCCCAGATACGCAGTATTTT
d_gene: .
abundance: .
v_gene: TRBV7-9
j_gene: TRBJ2-3

CDR3aa: CASTLQGSFTEAFF
CDR3nt: TGTGCCAGCACCTTACAGGGGAGTTTCACTGAAGCTTTCTTT
d_gene: TRBD1
abundance: .
v_gene: TRBV7-2
j_gene: TRBJ1-1

CDR3aa: CASSRGRVRYNEQFF
CDR3nt: TGTGCCAGCAGCCGGGGGCGGGTTCGCTACAATGAGCAGTTCTTC
d_gene: .
abundance: .
v_gene: TRBV3-1/TRBV3-2
j_gene: TRBJ2-1

CDR3aa: CASSTGGASWSYEQYF
CDR3nt: TGTGCCAGCAGCACAGGGGGCGCATCCTGGTCCTACGAGCAGTACTTC
d_gene: TRBD1
abundance: .
v_gene: TRBV11-2
j_gene: TRBJ2-7

CDR3aa: CASSLGQGAWAFF
CDR3nt: TGTGCCAGCAGTCTAGGACAGGGGGCCTGGGCTTTCTTT
d_gene: TRBD1
abundance: few
v_gene: TRBV12-3/TRBV12-4
j_gene: TRBJ1-1

CDR3aa: CASSQGGLAAVNEQFF
CDR3nt: TGTGCCAGCTCTCAGGGGGGACTAGCGGCCGTTAATGAGCAGTTCTTC
d_gene: TRBD2
abundance: .
v_gene: TRBV18
j_gene: TRBJ2-1

CDR3aa: CASSRDSGREGTWDIQYF
CDR3nt: TGCGCCAGCAGCCGCGATTCAGGGCGGGAGGGAACATGGGACATTCAGTACTTC
d_gene: TRBD2
abundance: .
v_gene: TRBV4-1
j_gene: TRBJ2-4

CDR3aa: CAWSGGLNQPQHF
CDR3nt: TGTGCCTGGAGTGGGGGACTGAATCAGCCCCAGCATTTT
d_gene: .
abundance: .
v_gene: TRBV30
j_gene: TRBJ1-5